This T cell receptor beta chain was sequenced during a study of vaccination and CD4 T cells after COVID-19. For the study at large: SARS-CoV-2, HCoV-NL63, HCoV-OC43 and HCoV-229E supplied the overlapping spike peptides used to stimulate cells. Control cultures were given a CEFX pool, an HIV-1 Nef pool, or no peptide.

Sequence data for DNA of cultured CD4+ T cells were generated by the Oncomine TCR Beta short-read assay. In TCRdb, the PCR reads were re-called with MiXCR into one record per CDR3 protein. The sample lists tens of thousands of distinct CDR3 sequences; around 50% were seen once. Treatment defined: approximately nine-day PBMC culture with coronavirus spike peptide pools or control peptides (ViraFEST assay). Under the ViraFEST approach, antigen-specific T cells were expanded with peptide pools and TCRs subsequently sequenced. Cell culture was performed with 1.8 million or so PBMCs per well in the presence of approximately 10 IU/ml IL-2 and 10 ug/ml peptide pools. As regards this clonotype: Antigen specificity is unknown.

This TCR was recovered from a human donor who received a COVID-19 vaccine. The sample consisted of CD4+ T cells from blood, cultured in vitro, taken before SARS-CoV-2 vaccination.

CDR3 sequence reads: CASTLGSFRSNQPQHF. The CDR3 coding sequence is TGTGCCAGTACCTTAGGGTCATTTAGGAGCAATCAGCCCCAGCATTTT. J is TRBJ1-5 and V is TRBV19, with no clear D. Germline V gives CDR1 LNHDA, CDR2 SQIVND (reference sequence). V shed 7 bases and J shed 1 base, with 17 bases lying between them. The CDR3 is 16 residues long. Based on the CDR3 plus reference TRBV19 and TRBJ1-5, the full variable domain is DGGITQSPKYLFRKEGQNVTLSCEQNLNHDAMYWYRQDPGQGLRLIYYSQIVNDFQKGDIAEGYSVSREKKESFPLTVTSAQKNPTAFYLCASTLGSFRSNQPQHFGDGTRLSIL.